This T cell receptor beta chain was sequenced for a study of blood T cells in healthy people across ages. Germline CDR1 reads SGHKS; CDR2 reads YYEKEE (reference sequence). The CDR3 runs to 17 residues. Trimming removed 4 bases from V and 5 bases from J; junction bases left unmatched: 13. A second PCR, run for roughly 6 to 11 cycles, used a sample-barcoded 5' primer plus a J-beta primer mix. A single record per CDR3 protein comes from TCRdb applying MiXCR to the 5' RACE reads. Here the sample spans 600,000 to 800,000 distinct CDR3 sequences, under 65% being singletons. This rearrangement joins TRBV5-5 to TRBJ2-1, with 9 bases identical to TRBD2. The sequenced sample consisted of blood. The TCR comes from a woman aged 80 or older in good health. The CDR3: CASSQIPSSGMNNEQFF. The DNA of the CDR3 is TGTGCCAGCAGCCAGATCCCGTCTAGCGGGATGAACAATGAGCAGTTCTTC.